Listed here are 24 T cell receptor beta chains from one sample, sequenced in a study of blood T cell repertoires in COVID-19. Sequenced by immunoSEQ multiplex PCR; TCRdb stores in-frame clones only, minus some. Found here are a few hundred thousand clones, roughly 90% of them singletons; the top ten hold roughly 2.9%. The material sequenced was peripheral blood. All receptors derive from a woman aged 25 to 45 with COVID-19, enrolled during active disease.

The CDR3 sequence: CASSDDYEQFF. As DNA, the CDR3 is TGTGCCAGCAGTGACGACTATGAGCAGTTCTTC. The chain carries TRBV6-4 and TRBJ2-1; D not certain. Trimming shortened V by 2 bases and J by 8 bases, and 4 bases separated the two germline ends. The germline V gene has CDR1 MRHNA and CDR2 SNTAGT. The CDR3 sequence is 11 residues long.

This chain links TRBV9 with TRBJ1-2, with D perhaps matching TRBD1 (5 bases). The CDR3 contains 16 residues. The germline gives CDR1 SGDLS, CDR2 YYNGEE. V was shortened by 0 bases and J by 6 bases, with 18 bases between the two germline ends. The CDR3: CASSVATGGSLNGYTF. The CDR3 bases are TGTGCCAGCAGCGTAGCTACGGGGGGTAGTCTCAATGGCTACACCTTC.

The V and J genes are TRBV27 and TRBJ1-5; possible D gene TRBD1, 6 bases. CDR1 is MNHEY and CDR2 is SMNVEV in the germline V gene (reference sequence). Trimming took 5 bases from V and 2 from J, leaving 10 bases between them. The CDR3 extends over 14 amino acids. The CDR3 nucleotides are TGTGCCAGCAGTACCCGACAGGGCAATCAGCCCCAGCATTTT. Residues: CASSTRQGNQPQHF.

CDR3 region: CASSLRPREAYNEQFF. The CDR3 DNA reads TGCGCCAGCAGCTTAAGGCCGCGAGAGGCCTACAATGAGCAGTTCTTC. The rearrangement links TRBV5-1 to TRBJ2-1; D not certain. Trimming stripped 2 bases from V and 2 bases from J, with 14 bases between. The CDR3 totals 16 residues. Germline loops: CDR1 SGHRS, CDR2 YFSETQ.

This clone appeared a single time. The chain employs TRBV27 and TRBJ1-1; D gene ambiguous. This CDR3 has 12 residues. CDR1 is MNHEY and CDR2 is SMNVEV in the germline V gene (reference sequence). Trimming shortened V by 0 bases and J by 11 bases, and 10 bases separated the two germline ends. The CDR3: CASSLSGVDAFF. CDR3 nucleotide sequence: TGTGCCAGCAGTTTATCGGGAGTAGATGCTTTCTTT.

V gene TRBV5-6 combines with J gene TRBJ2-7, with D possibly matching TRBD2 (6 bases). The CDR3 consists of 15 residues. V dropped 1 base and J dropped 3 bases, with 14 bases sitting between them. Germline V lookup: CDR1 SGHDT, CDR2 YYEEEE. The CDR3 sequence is CASSLLLETSYEQYF. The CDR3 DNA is TGTGCCAGCAGCTTGCTTCTCGAGACTAGCTACGAGCAGTACTTC.

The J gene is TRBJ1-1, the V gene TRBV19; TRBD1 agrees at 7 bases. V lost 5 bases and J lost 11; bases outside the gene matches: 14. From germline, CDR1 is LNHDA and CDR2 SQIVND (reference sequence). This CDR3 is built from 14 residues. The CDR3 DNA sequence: TGTGCCAGTAGTCCCCAGCCCACAGGGGAGAGGGCTTTCTTT. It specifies CASSPQPTGERAFF.

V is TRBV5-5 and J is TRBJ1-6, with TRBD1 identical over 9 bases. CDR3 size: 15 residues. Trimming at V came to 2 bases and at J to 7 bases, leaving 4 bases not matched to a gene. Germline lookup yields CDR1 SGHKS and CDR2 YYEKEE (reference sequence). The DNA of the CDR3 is TGTGCCAGCAGCTTAACAGGGGGCGCAAATTCACCCCTCCACTTT. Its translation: CASSLTGGANSPLHF.

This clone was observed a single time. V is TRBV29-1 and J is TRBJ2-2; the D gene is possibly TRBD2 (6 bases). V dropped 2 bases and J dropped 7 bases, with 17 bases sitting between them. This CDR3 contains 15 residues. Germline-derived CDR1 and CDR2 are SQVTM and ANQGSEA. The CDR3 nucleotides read TGCAGCGTTGAAATTAGCGGCACTCGTAGCGGGGAGCTGTTTTTT. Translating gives CSVEISGTRSGELFF.

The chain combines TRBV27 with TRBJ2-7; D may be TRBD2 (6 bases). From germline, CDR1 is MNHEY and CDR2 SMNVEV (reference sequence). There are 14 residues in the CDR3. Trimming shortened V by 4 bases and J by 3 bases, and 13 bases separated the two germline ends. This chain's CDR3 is CASSSGGRVYEQYF. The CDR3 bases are TGTGCCAGCAGTTCCGGGGGAAGGGTCTACGAGCAGTACTTC.

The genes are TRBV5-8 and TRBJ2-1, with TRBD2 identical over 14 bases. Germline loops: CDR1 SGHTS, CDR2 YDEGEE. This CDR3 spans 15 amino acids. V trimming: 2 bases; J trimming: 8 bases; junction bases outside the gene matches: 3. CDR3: CASSLGTSGRHEQFF. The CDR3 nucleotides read TGTGCCAGCAGCTTAGGGACTAGCGGGAGACATGAGCAGTTCTTC.

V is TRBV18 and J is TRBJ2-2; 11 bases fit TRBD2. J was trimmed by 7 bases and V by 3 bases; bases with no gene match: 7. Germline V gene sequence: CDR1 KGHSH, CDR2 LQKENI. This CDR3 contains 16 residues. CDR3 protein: CASSPLLAGAVGELFF. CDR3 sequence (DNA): TGTGCCAGCTCACCTTTACTAGCGGGAGCGGTCGGGGAGCTGTTTTTT.

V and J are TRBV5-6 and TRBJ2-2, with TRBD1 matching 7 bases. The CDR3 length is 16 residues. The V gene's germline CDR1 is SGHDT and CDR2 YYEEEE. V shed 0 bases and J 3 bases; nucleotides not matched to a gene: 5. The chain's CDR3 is CASSLGDSRYTGELFF. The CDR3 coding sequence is TGTGCCAGCAGCTTGGGGGACAGTAGGTACACCGGGGAGCTGTTTTTT.

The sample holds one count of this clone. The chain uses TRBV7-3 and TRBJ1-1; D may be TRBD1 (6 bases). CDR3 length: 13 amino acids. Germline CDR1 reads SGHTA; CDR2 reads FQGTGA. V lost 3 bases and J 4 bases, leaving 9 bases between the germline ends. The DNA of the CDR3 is TGTGCCAGCAGCTTCGACAGGCTCACTGAAGCTTTCTTT. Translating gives CASSFDRLTEAFF.

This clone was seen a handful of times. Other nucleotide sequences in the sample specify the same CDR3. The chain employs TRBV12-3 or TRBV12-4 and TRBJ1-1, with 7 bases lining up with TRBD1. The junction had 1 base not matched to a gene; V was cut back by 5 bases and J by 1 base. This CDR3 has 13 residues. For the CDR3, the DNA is TGTGCCAGCAGTAGGACAGGGAACACTGAAGCTTTCTTT. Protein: CASSRTGNTEAFF.

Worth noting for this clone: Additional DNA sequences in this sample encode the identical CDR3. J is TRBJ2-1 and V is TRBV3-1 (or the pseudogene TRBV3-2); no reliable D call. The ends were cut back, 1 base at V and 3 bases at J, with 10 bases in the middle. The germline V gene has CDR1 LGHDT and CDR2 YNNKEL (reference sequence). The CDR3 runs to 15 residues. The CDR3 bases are TGTGCCAGCAGCCAAGTTGCCAGGCTCTACAATGAGCAGTTCTTC. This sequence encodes CASSQVARLYNEQFF.

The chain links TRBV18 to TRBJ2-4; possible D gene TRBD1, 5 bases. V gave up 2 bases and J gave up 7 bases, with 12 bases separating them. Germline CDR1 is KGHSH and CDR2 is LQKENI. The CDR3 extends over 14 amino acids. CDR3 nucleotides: TGTGCCAGCTCACCAACGGACAAGAGTAACATTCAGTACTTC. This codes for CASSPTDKSNIQYF.

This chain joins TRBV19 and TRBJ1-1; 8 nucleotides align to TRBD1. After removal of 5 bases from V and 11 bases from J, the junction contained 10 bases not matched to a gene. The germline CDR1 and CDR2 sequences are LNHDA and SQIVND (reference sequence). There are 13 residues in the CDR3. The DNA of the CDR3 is TGTGCCAGTAGTCCTACAGCGGACAGGGTGGCTTTCTTT. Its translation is CASSPTADRVAFF. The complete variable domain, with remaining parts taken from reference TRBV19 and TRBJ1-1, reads DGGITQSPKYLFRKEGQNVTLSCEQNLNHDAMYWYRQDPGQGLRLIYYSQIVNDFQKGDIAEGYSVSREKKESFPLTVTSAQKNPTAFYLCASSPTADRVAFFGQGTRLTVV.

The CDR3 loop reads CASSPLRAVDEKLFF. The CDR3 region has the DNA TGTGCCAGCAGCCCTTTGCGAGCGGTCGATGAAAAACTGTTTTTT. V is TRBV28 and J is TRBJ1-4; D unresolved. The CDR3 consists of 15 residues. Germline V CDR1 and CDR2: MDHEN, SYDVKM. The V and J ends lost 6 bases and 6 bases respectively, with 17 bases between them.

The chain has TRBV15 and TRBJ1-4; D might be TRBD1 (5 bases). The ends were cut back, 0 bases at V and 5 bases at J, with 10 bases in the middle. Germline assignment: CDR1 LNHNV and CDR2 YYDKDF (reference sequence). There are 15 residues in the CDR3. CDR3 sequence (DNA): TGTGCCACCAGCAGAGATTGGGGGGGGAATGAAAAACTGTTTTTT. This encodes CATSRDWGGNEKLFF. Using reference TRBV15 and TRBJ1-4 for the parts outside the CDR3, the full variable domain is DAMVIQNPRYQVTQFGKPVTLSCSQTLNHNVMYWYQQKSSQAPKLLFHYYDKDFNNEADTPDNFQSRRPNTSFCFLDIRSPGLGDTAMYLCATSRDWGGNEKLFFGSGTQLSVL.

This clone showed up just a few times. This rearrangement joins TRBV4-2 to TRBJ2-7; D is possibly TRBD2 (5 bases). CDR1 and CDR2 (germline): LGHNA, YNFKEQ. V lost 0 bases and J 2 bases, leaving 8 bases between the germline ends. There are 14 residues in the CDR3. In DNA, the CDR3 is TGTGCCAGCAGCCAAGAAAGCGGACCCTACGAGCAGTACTTC. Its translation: CASSQESGPYEQYF.

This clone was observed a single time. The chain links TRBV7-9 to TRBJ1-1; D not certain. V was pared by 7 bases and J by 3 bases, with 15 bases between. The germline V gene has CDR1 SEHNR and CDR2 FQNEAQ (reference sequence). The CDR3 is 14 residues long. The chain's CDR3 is CASTPKGDHTEAFF. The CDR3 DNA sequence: TGTGCCAGCACCCCAAAGGGAGACCACACTGAAGCTTTCTTT.

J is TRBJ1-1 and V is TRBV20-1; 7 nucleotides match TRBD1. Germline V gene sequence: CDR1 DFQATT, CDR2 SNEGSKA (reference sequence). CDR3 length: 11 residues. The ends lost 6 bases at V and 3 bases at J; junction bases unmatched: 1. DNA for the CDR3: TGCAGTGCCGGGACAGACACTGAAGCTTTCTTT. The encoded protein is CSAGTDTEAFF.

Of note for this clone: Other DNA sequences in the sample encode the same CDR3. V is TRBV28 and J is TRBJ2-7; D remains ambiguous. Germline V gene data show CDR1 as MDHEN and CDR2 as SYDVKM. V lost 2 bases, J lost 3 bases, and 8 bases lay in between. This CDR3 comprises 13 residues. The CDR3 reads CASSLVSGYEQYF. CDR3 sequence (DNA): TGTGCCAGCAGTTTAGTATCAGGCTACGAGCAGTACTTC.